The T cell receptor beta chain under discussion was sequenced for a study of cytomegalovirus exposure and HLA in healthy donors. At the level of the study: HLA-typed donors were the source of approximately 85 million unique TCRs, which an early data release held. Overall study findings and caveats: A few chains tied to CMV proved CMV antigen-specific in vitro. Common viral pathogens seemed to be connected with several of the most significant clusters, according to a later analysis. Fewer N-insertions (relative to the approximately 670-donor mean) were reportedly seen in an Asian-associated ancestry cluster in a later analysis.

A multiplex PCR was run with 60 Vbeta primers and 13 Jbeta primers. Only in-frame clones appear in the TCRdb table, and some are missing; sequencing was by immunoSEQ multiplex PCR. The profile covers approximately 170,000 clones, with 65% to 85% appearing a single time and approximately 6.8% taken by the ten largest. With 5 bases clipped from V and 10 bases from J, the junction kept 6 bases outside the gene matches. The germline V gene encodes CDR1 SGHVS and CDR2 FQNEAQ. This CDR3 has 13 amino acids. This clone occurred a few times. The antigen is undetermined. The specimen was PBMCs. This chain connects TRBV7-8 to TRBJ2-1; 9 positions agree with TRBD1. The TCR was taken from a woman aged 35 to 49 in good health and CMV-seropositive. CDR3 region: CASSQAQGAEQFF. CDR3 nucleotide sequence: TGTGCCAGCAGCCAAGCACAGGGGGCCGAGCAGTTCTTC. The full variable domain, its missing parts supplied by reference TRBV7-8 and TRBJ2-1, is GAGVSQSPRYKVAKRGQDVALRCDPISGHVSLFWYQQALGQGPEFLTYFQNEAQLDKSGLPSDRFFAERPEGSVSTLKIQRTQQEDSAVYLCASSQAQGAEQFFGPGTRLTVL.